What follows are 10 T cell receptor beta chains derived from one specimen sequenced in a study of blood T cell repertoires in COVID-19. Clones were sequenced by immunoSEQ multiplex PCR, and TCRdb holds only the in-frame ones, with some missing. The sample shows roughly 340,000 clones, more than 70% of them seen only once. Sequencing was done on a sample of PBMCs or T cells enriched from blood (not recorded which). The receptors originated from a man aged 35-49 years in a cohort exposed to, infected with or recovered from COVID-19 (not recorded which).

The sample holds one count of this clone. The junction differs from germline at one of its ends, possibly a read error. V gene TRBV2 combines with J gene TRBJ2-3; 9 bases fit TRBD1. This CDR3 has 13 amino acids. Germline CDR1 SNHLY, CDR2 FYNNEI. The CDR3 spells CASSEDRGPFRHF. DNA of the CDR3: TGTGCCAGCAGTGAAGACAGGGGGCCTTTCCGGCATTTT.

This clone was seen a single time. The V and J genes are TRBV7-2 and TRBJ2-3; 10 bases fit TRBD2. The CDR3 runs to 17 residues. CDR1 and CDR2 (germline): SGHTA, FQGNSA. The V segment lost 5 bases and the J segment 0 bases; nucleotides outside the gene matches: 8. The CDR3 region has the DNA TGTGCCAGCAGCCCACGGACTAGCGGAGCTAGCACAGATACGCAGTATTTT. It is translated as CASSPRTSGASTDTQYF. Filled out from reference TRBV7-2 and TRBJ2-3, the complete variable domain reads GAGVSQSPSNKVTEKGKDVELRCDPISGHTALYWYRQSLGQGLEFLIYFQGNSAPDKSGLPSDRFSAERTGGSVSTLTIQRTQQEDSAVYLCASSPRTSGASTDTQYFGPGTRLTVL.

CDR3: CASSLAVQAGGEQFF. Written as DNA, the CDR3 is TGTGCCAGCAGCTTAGCCGTACAAGCGGGAGGAGAGCAGTTCTTC. V gene TRBV7-2 combines with J gene TRBJ2-1; TRBD2 matches 9 bases. The CDR3 has 15 amino acids. V was pared by 0 bases and J by 10 bases, with 7 bases of the junction left unmatched. The germline V gene encodes CDR1 SGHTA and CDR2 FQGNSA.

The chain has TRBV3-1 (or the pseudogene TRBV3-2) and TRBJ1-2; D call uncertain. Germline V gene lookup returns CDR1 LGHDT and CDR2 YNNKEL (reference sequence). Between the trimmed V and J ends, which lost 4 bases and 2 bases, there was a span of 20 bases. The CDR3 covers 17 residues. The CDR3 coding sequence is TGTGCCAGCAGCCCATTGGGCTTTTCGGGATCAAACTATGGCTACACCTTC. This translates into CASSPLGFSGSNYGYTF.

This chain connects TRBV30 to TRBJ1-6; no firm D call. The CDR3 has 15 amino acids. CDR1 GTSNPN and CDR2 SVGIG come from the germline V gene (reference sequence). Trimming removed 7 bases at V and 0 bases at J, with 13 bases between. Written as DNA, the CDR3 is TGTGCCTTAAATGAGGAGGTCTCCTATAATTCACCCCTCCACTTT. Its protein product is CALNEEVSYNSPLHF. Full variable domain (remainder filled in from reference TRBV30 and TRBJ1-6): SQTIHQWPATLVQPVGSPLSLECTVEGTSNPNLYWYRQAAGRGLQLLFYSVGIGQISSEVPQNLSASRPQDRQFILSSKKLLLSDSGFYLCALNEEVSYNSPLHFGNGTRLTVT.

This rearrangement joins TRBV5-4 to TRBJ2-1, with D possibly TRBD2 on 6 matching bases. The V and J ends lost 1 base and 9 bases respectively, with 17 bases between them. This CDR3 comprises 15 residues. CDR1 and CDR2 from the germline V gene are SGHNT and YYREEE (reference sequence). In DNA, the CDR3 is TGTGCCAGCAGCTTGAAGGGTGCCCCCGGGGGTGAGCAGTTCTTC. Translation: CASSLKGAPGGEQFF.

This chain connects TRBV6-5 to TRBJ2-7; 12 bases are shared with TRBD2. Germline-derived CDR1 and CDR2 are MNHEY and SVGAGI. After removal of 5 bases from V and 2 bases from J, the junction contained 1 base not matched to a gene. The CDR3 extends over 14 amino acids. CDR3 nucleotide sequence: TGTGCCAGCAGTAGACTAGCGGGAGCCTACGAGCAGTACTTC. This codes for CASSRLAGAYEQYF.

The V gene is TRBV28, the J gene TRBJ1-5; weak D call: TRBD1 (6 bases). Germline loops: CDR1 MDHEN, CDR2 SYDVKM. Between the trimmed V and J ends, which lost 2 bases and 5 bases, there was a span of 16 bases. This CDR3 spans 16 amino acids. CDR3 in amino acids: CASSLIPRGSHQPQHF. CDR3 DNA sequence: TGTGCCAGCAGTTTAATCCCCAGGGGATCCCATCAGCCCCAGCATTTT.

The rearrangement uses TRBV27 and TRBJ2-7; 7 nucleotides line up with TRBD2. The germline CDR1 and CDR2 sequences are MNHEY and SMNVEV (reference sequence). V trimming: 8 bases; J trimming: 0 bases; junction bases outside the gene matches: 10. The CDR3 is 15 amino acids. The CDR3 nucleotides are TGTGCCAGCGCGAAACTAGCGTCCAACTCCTACGAGCAGTACTTC. Its translation: CASAKLASNSYEQYF.

CDR3: CAIQVQGAYEQYF. The DNA of the CDR3 is TGTGCCATCCAGGTACAGGGGGCTTACGAGCAGTACTTC. This chain joins TRBV10-3 and TRBJ2-7; TRBD1 matches at 9 bases. Trimming at V came to 8 bases and at J to 4 bases, leaving 6 bases not matched to a gene. Germline V lookup: CDR1 ENHRY, CDR2 SYGVKD. CDR3 length: 13 residues.